This TCR beta chain was captured in a study of blood T cell repertoires in COVID-19. Study context: Specimens from acute and convalescent COVID-19 originated in the United States, Italy and Spain. In each case, the material was cDNA or gDNA derived from T cells, B-cell-depleted T cells, or PBMCs.

Patients in Seattle were enrolled during active infection, then followed longitudinally. This CDR3 comprises 14 residues. Trimming removed 2 bases at V and 4 bases at J, with 15 bases between. Germline CDR1 reads GTSNPN; CDR2 reads SVGIG (reference sequence). The authors' processing: Estimated nucleated cell counts came from reference gene primer amplification. Profiling relied on immunoSEQ multiplex PCR, and the TCRdb table lists in-frame clones only, not all of them. That table is the source of V, J and clone size, and D and trimming were worked out from the DNA. The sample has 250,000 to 300,000 clones, 80% to 90% seen once.

The source is a woman between 25 and 40 years old with COVID-19, enrolled during active disease. This rearrangement joins TRBV30 to TRBJ2-7; perhaps TRBD1 as D (5 bases). Sequencing was done on a sample of peripheral blood. The CDR3 region has the DNA TGTGCCTGGAGTAGTATGGCAGGGTCTTACGAGCAGTACTTC. It is translated as CAWSSMAGSYEQYF.